The T cell receptor (beta chain) described here comes from a study of T-cell memory formation after mild COVID-19. Remarks on this clonotype: Its antigen is currently unknown.

Germline V gives CDR1 SQVTM, CDR2 ANQGSEA. Trimming left V 6 bases short and J 3 bases short, with 9 bases between. The CDR3 totals 12 residues. General study findings and limits: Researchers report contracting CD4+ clones mostly in CM and EM, with CD8+ clones in EMRA. Contracting clones from day 15 to 85 had balanced CD4/CD8; later expanders favoured CD4+.

TCRdb reprocessed the 5' RACE reads via MiXCR and lists one record per CDR3 protein. The sample consists of under 450,000 distinct CDR3 sequences, around 15% of them appearing once. This clonotype originated in a man aged 18 to 30 who had mild COVID-19 (a few samples of this study predate the infection). Cell type and time point are not known. The chain has TRBV29-1 and TRBJ2-1; D perhaps matches TRBD1 (5 bases). The specimen sequenced was PBMCs or a T cell subset sorted from them (not recorded which). CDR3 residues: CSVGRVYNEQFF. CDR3 bases: TGCAGCGTGGGCAGGGTCTACAATGAGCAGTTCTTC.